Each of the 14 T cell receptor beta chains below was sequenced from the same sample in a study of beta chain features in type 1 diabetes. Findings of the study overall: In all four CD4+ subsets, TCRB CDR3 length was significantly, moderately reduced in type 1 diabetes.

Antigens for these TCRs are unknown. Since all of the isolated RNA was reverse transcribed, expressed TCRB transcripts were what got sequenced. Libraries were prepared by immunoSEQ multiplex PCR; TCRdb keeps only in-frame clonotypes and omits some of them. This sample has more than 250,000 clones, with about 15% found just once. The sequencing sample was made of naive CD4+ T cells from blood. The receptors were sampled from a young man with type 1 diabetes.

This clone was observed a few times. The rearrangement links TRBV18 to TRBJ2-3; 11 bases match TRBD2. CDR3 size: 16 residues. The V gene's germline CDR1 is KGHSH and CDR2 LQKENI. J lost 4 bases, V lost 6 bases, and 9 bases had no gene match. CDR3 loop: CASSPQLAGVSDTQYF. CDR3 bases: TGTGCCAGCTCGCCCCAACTAGCGGGAGTGTCAGATACGCAGTATTTT.

This clone was detected only a few times. The chain links TRBV10-3 to TRBJ2-4; D not resolved. Germline CDR1 is ENHRY and CDR2 is SYGVKD. The V and J ends lost 0 bases and 0 bases respectively, with 9 bases between them. The length of the CDR3 is 16 residues. The CDR3 region is CAISESFESAKNIQYF. CDR3 DNA sequence: TGTGCCATCAGTGAGTCGTTCGAGTCAGCCAAAAACATTCAGTACTTC.

This clone has a handful of counts. V gene TRBV4-3 combines with J gene TRBJ2-1; the match to TRBD2 covers 10 bases. CDR3 length: 16 residues. J lost 2 bases, V lost 3 bases, and 4 bases had no gene match. Germline V gene data show CDR1 as LGHNA and CDR2 as YSLEER. The chain's CDR3 is CASSQGLATTYNEQFF. CDR3 in DNA: TGCGCCAGCAGCCAGGGACTAGCGACAACCTACAATGAGCAGTTCTTC.

This clone has more than one count but fewer than ten. The chain employs TRBV15 and TRBJ2-1; TRBD2 agrees at 12 bases. The CDR3 covers 15 residues. CDR1 and CDR2 from the germline V gene are LNHNV and YYDKDF (reference sequence). The ends lost 5 bases at V and 5 bases at J; junction bases unmatched: 4. The CDR3 protein is CATSGGLAGNNEQFF. The CDR3 DNA reads TGTGCCACCAGCGGAGGACTAGCGGGAAACAATGAGCAGTTCTTC.

The chain uses TRBV5-6 and TRBJ2-7; 8 nucleotides line up with TRBD2. Germline lookup yields CDR1 SGHDT and CDR2 YYEEEE. The CDR3 is made up of 16 amino acids. Unmatched junction bases numbered 16, after V lost 4 bases and J lost 7 bases. CDR3 protein: CASSLFTSGPLREQYF. The DNA of the CDR3 is TGTGCCAGCAGCCTCTTCACTAGCGGACCCCTGAGGGAGCAGTACTTC.

The genes are TRBV11-2 and TRBJ2-3; perhaps TRBD2 as D (6 bases). Trimming left V 6 bases short and J 1 base short, with 17 bases between. This CDR3 region has 16 residues. Germline V gene lookup returns CDR1 SGHAT and CDR2 FQNNGV. The CDR3 reads CASRPLDGLRTDTQYF. In nucleotides, the CDR3 is TGTGCCAGCAGACCACTTGACGGACTACGCACAGATACGCAGTATTTT.

V and J are TRBV7-7 and TRBJ2-5, with 10 bases that match TRBD2. Germline CDR1 SSHAT, CDR2 FNYEAQ (reference sequence). The CDR3 spans 15 residues. J gave up 1 base and V 5 bases, and 4 bases lay outside the gene matches. The CDR3 region is CASSQSGGAQETQYF. The CDR3 DNA sequence: TGTGCCAGCAGCCAAAGCGGGGGGGCCCAAGAGACCCAGTACTTC.

The table lists this clone with a few counts. This chain uses TRBV7-9 with TRBJ2-3; tentatively, D is TRBD1 (6 bases). The germline CDR1 and CDR2 sequences are SEHNR and FQNEAQ (reference sequence). The V end lost 6 bases, the J end lost 13 bases, and 14 bases lay between the germline ends. The CDR3 has 11 residues. CDR3 region: CASSPRDTEYF. For the CDR3, the DNA is TGTGCCAGCAGTCCCCGGGACACCGAGTATTTT.

V is TRBV5-1 and J is TRBJ2-6, with TRBD1 identical over 10 bases. Germline trimming cut 4 bases from V and 6 bases from J; bases unmatched to any gene: 10. Germline-derived CDR1 and CDR2 are SGHRS and YFSETQ. CDR3 length: 17 amino acids. DNA of the CDR3: TGCGCCAGCAGCATTGGACAGGGGGATAGTGAGGCCAACGTCCTGACTTTC. Its translation is CASSIGQGDSEANVLTF.

This rearrangement joins TRBV6-5 to TRBJ1-2, with 7 bases aligning to TRBD1. The CDR3 length is 15 residues. Germline-derived CDR1 and CDR2 are MNHEY and SVGAGI. With V trimmed by 4 bases and J by 0 bases, 5 bases remained unmatched. This CDR3 reads CASSSYRGSNYGYTF. CDR3 nucleotides: TGTGCCAGCAGTTCCTACAGGGGATCTAACTATGGCTACACCTTC.

The table lists this clone with a few counts. This rearrangement joins TRBV7-7 to TRBJ2-1; 11 bases map to TRBD2. Germline CDR1 reads SSHAT; CDR2 reads FNYEAQ (reference sequence). This CDR3 contains 16 residues. Trimming at V came to 5 bases and at J to 2 bases, leaving 5 bases not matched to a gene. CDR3 protein: CASSAHSGGAYNEQFF. The CDR3 region has the DNA TGTGCCAGCAGCGCCCATAGCGGGGGGGCCTACAATGAGCAGTTCTTC.

This clone came up a few times. The CDR3 is CASSWTGTREQYF. The CDR3 DNA is TGTGCCAGCAGTTGGACAGGGACGAGGGAGCAGTACTTC. This chain connects TRBV28 to TRBJ2-7; 8 bases line up with TRBD1. Germline V gene data show CDR1 as MDHEN and CDR2 as SYDVKM. CDR3 length equals 13 residues. V was pared by 4 bases and J by 7 bases, with 6 bases of the junction left unmatched.

This chain uses TRBV4-2 with TRBJ1-1, with TRBD1 identical over 8 bases. The J segment lost 11 bases and the V segment lost 5 bases, leaving 7 bases of the junction unmatched. Germline CDR1 reads LGHNA; CDR2 reads YNFKEQ. This CDR3 comprises 12 residues. The CDR3 loop is CASSWTGQGAFF. The CDR3 coding sequence is TGTGCCAGCAGCTGGACAGGGCAGGGGGCTTTCTTT.

This clone was observed a few times. V is TRBV4-1 and J is TRBJ2-7; 8 bases agree with TRBD2. With V trimmed by 1 base and J by 6 bases, 5 bases remained unmatched. The V gene's germline CDR1 is MGHRA and CDR2 YSYEKL. The CDR3 loop spans 14 amino acids. CDR3 bases: TGCGCCAGCAGCCAAGCGGGAGGGCCGGGCGAGCAGTACTTC. Protein: CASSQAGGPGEQYF.